The rows below give T cell receptor beta chains drawn from one sample of a study of blood T cell repertoires in COVID-19. Assay used: immunoSEQ multiplex PCR; TCRdb lists only in-frame clones, some missing. Among around 220,000 clones listed, roughly 84% were seen once. Sequenced sample: peripheral blood. The receptors were sampled from a man in his thirties or forties with active or convalescent COVID-19. Both conserved end residues are part of each CDR3. Fields, in order: CDR3 DNA, CDR3 protein, D gene, V gene, J gene, clone size. D genes are given only for firm matches. Clone size is shown for a subset of rows, as once, few, many or a class of expanded clone.

CDR3nt: TGCAGCGTTGCAGCGGGGGGCCCGAAAGAGACCCAGTACTTC
CDR3aa: CSVAAGGPKETQYF
d_gene: TRBD2
v_gene: TRBV29-1
j_gene: TRBJ2-5
abundance: NA

CDR3nt: TGTGCCAGCAGCCGGGCAGCGGGGGGACCCTACAATGAGCAGTTCTTC
CDR3aa: CASSRAAGGPYNEQFF
d_gene: TRBD2
v_gene: TRBV4-2
j_gene: TRBJ2-1
abundance: NA

CDR3nt: TGTGCCAGCAGGGGAGGGGCCCTCAATCAGCCCCAGCATTTT
CDR3aa: CASRGGALNQPQHF
d_gene: NA
v_gene: TRBV28
j_gene: TRBJ1-5
abundance: NA

CDR3nt: TGCAGCGTTGGGACTAGCGGGGGCCTCGGGGAGACCCAGTACTTC
CDR3aa: CSVGTSGGLGETQYF
d_gene: TRBD2
v_gene: TRBV29-1
j_gene: TRBJ2-5
abundance: NA

CDR3nt: TGTGCCAGCAGCCAAAGCGGGAGGGGTCCCAATGAGCAGTTCTTC
CDR3aa: CASSQSGRGPNEQFF
d_gene: TRBD2
v_gene: TRBV7-3
j_gene: TRBJ2-1
abundance: NA

CDR3nt: TGTGCCAGCAGTTACGAAGCGGGGGGGCGAGATACGCAGTATTTT
CDR3aa: CASSYEAGGRDTQYF
d_gene: TRBD2
v_gene: TRBV6-5
j_gene: TRBJ2-3
abundance: NA

CDR3nt: TGTGCCAGCAGGATGGCAGGGGGAACCACAGATACGCAGTATTTT
CDR3aa: CASRMAGGTTDTQYF
d_gene: TRBD1
v_gene: TRBV7-2
j_gene: TRBJ2-3
abundance: NA

CDR3nt: TGTGCCAGCAGTGCTAGCGCCGGGGGGGGCACAGATACGCAGTATTTT
CDR3aa: CASSASAGGGTDTQYF
d_gene: TRBD2
v_gene: TRBV2
j_gene: TRBJ2-3
abundance: NA

CDR3nt: TGTGCCAGCAGTTCCCGACTAGCGGATCTAGACAATGAGCAGTTCTTC
CDR3aa: CASSSRLADLDNEQFF
d_gene: TRBD2
v_gene: TRBV28
j_gene: TRBJ2-1
abundance: NA

CDR3nt: TGTGCCAGCGGATTGCCCGGGGGTCGGGGCGATAATTCACCCCTCCACTTT
CDR3aa: CASGLPGGRGDNSPLHF
d_gene: NA
v_gene: TRBV5-8
j_gene: TRBJ1-6
abundance: NA

CDR3nt: TGTGCCAGCAGCCAAGATCCTAGCGATTTCGATACGCAGTATTTT
CDR3aa: CASSQDPSDFDTQYF
d_gene: NA
v_gene: TRBV3-1/TRBV3-2
j_gene: TRBJ2-3
abundance: NA

CDR3nt: TGTGCCAGCAGCTTATCTTGGGTACGGGGGAATGAAGCTTTCTTT
CDR3aa: CASSLSWVRGNEAFF
d_gene: NA
v_gene: TRBV7-8
j_gene: TRBJ1-1
abundance: NA

CDR3nt: TGTGCCAGCAGCTTCGGACAGGGTCAGGTAGCTTTCTTT
CDR3aa: CASSFGQGQVAFF
d_gene: TRBD1
v_gene: TRBV5-8
j_gene: TRBJ1-1
abundance: NA

CDR3nt: TGCGCCAGCAGCCCCGGGACTATCGCGGATACGCAGTATTTT
CDR3aa: CASSPGTIADTQYF
d_gene: TRBD2
v_gene: TRBV5-1
j_gene: TRBJ2-3
abundance: NA

CDR3nt: TGTGCCAGCAGGGGGACAGGGGGTCAGCCCCAGCATTTT
CDR3aa: CASRGTGGQPQHF
d_gene: TRBD1
v_gene: TRBV12-3/TRBV12-4
j_gene: TRBJ1-5
abundance: NA

CDR3nt: TGTGCCAGCAGCTTAGGGTCAGGGTCGGGCAATCAGCCCCAGCATTTT
CDR3aa: CASSLGSGSGNQPQHF
d_gene: NA
v_gene: TRBV7-9
j_gene: TRBJ1-5
abundance: once

CDR3nt: TGTGCCAGTAGTATAAATAGCGGGAGAGGGGATGAGCAGTTCTTC
CDR3aa: CASSINSGRGDEQFF
d_gene: TRBD2
v_gene: TRBV19
j_gene: TRBJ2-1
abundance: NA

CDR3nt: TGTGCCAGTCGGGGGACGTCGAATACCGGGGAGCTGTTTTTT
CDR3aa: CASRGTSNTGELFF
d_gene: NA
v_gene: TRBV7-2
j_gene: TRBJ2-2
abundance: once

CDR3nt: TGTGCCAGCACCCCAGGCACCGCTAACTATGGCTACACCTTC
CDR3aa: CASTPGTANYGYTF
d_gene: NA
v_gene: TRBV6-6
j_gene: TRBJ1-2
abundance: once

CDR3nt: TGTGCCAGCAGCTGGGCAGGGACAGCTGACAATGAGCAGTTCTTC
CDR3aa: CASSWAGTADNEQFF
d_gene: TRBD1
v_gene: TRBV5-8
j_gene: TRBJ2-1
abundance: NA

CDR3nt: TGTGCCAGCACCGAACAGGGTAGGGAAGAGACCCAGTACTTC
CDR3aa: CASTEQGREETQYF
d_gene: NA
v_gene: TRBV5-6
j_gene: TRBJ2-5
abundance: NA

CDR3nt: TGTGCCAGGAGCGTGACACCTACCAGCAATCAGCCCCAGCATTTT
CDR3aa: CARSVTPTSNQPQHF
d_gene: NA
v_gene: TRBV21-1
j_gene: TRBJ1-5
abundance: NA

CDR3nt: TGTGCCAGCCACCTTGGGGGGGGAACAGATACGCAGTATTTT
CDR3aa: CASHLGGGTDTQYF
d_gene: TRBD2
v_gene: TRBV5-3
j_gene: TRBJ2-3
abundance: NA

CDR3nt: TGTGCAAGTCGCTTAGGGGGCCCCGGGACTAGCGGGAGCCCGGTGGATACGCAGTATTTT
CDR3aa: CASRLGGPGTSGSPVDTQYF
d_gene: NA
v_gene: TRBV12-2
j_gene: TRBJ2-3
abundance: NA